Listed below are T cell receptor beta chains from one sample, sequenced in a study of high-grade serous ovarian cancer treatment subgroups. The table came from immunoSEQ multiplex PCR; TCRdb's copy has only in-frame clones and leaves some out. The profile shows over 700 clones, under 80% of them singletons. Sequenced: tumor tissue. These receptors were obtained from a human donor with high-grade serous ovarian cancer. CDR3s include the opening cysteine and the closing phenylalanine or tryptophan. The order of the fields is V gene, clone size, J gene, D gene, CDR3 length, CDR3 protein, CDR3 DNA. The D gene is left open where the match is weak. The size field is filled for only some rows; it gives once, few, many or a size class.

V gene: TRBV7-3
clone size: -
J gene: TRBJ1-1
D gene: -
CDR3 length: 13
CDR3 protein: CASSPQGNTEAFF
CDR3 DNA: TGTGCCAGCAGCCCACAGGGGAACACTGAAGCTTTCTTT

V gene: TRBV6-1
clone size: -
J gene: TRBJ1-2
D gene: -
CDR3 length: 14
CDR3 protein: CASSDILSGYGYTF
CDR3 DNA: TGTGCCAGCAGTGACATACTCTCGGGCTATGGCTACACCTTC

V gene: TRBV2
clone size: -
J gene: TRBJ2-4
D gene: -
CDR3 length: 10
CDR3 protein: CAIGKNIQYF
CDR3 DNA: TGTGCCATAGGCAAAAACATTCAGTACTTC

V gene: TRBV19
clone size: -
J gene: TRBJ2-1
D gene: TRBD2
CDR3 length: 16
CDR3 protein: CASLAGGGRPYNEQFF
CDR3 DNA: TGTGCCAGTTTGGCGGGGGGCGGGAGACCCTACAATGAGCAGTTCTTC

V gene: TRBV28
clone size: -
J gene: TRBJ1-2
D gene: -
CDR3 length: 16
CDR3 protein: CASSLIRDPPNYGYTF
CDR3 DNA: TGTGCCAGCAGTTTGATCCGGGACCCACCTAACTATGGCTACACCTTC

V gene: TRBV5-1
clone size: -
J gene: TRBJ1-5
D gene: -
CDR3 length: 15
CDR3 protein: CASSLSTGSNQPQHF
CDR3 DNA: TGCGCCAGCAGCTTGAGCACCGGTAGCAATCAGCCCCAGCATTTT

V gene: TRBV14
clone size: -
J gene: TRBJ1-3
D gene: -
CDR3 length: 13
CDR3 protein: CASSLISGNTIYF
CDR3 DNA: TGTGCCAGCAGCCTGATCTCTGGAAACACCATATATTTT

V gene: TRBV5-5
clone size: -
J gene: TRBJ1-4
D gene: -
CDR3 length: 16
CDR3 protein: CASSFFSNSNNEKLFF
CDR3 DNA: TGTGCCAGCAGCTTTTTTTCGAATTCAAATAATGAAAAACTGTTTTTT

V gene: TRBV5-6
clone size: few
J gene: TRBJ1-2
D gene: -
CDR3 length: 15
CDR3 protein: CASSLDFLPNYGYTF
CDR3 DNA: TGTGCCAGCAGCTTGGATTTTCTCCCTAACTATGGCTACACCTTC

V gene: TRBV21-1
clone size: -
J gene: TRBJ2-7
D gene: -
CDR3 length: 11
CDR3 protein: CAWGRLSEQYF
CDR3 DNA: TGTGCCTGGGGACGGTTATCAGAGCAGTACTTC

V gene: TRBV18
clone size: -
J gene: TRBJ1-2
D gene: TRBD1
CDR3 length: 14
CDR3 protein: CASSPLDRGYGYTF
CDR3 DNA: TGTGCCAGCTCACCCTTGGACAGGGGCTATGGCTACACCTTC

V gene: TRBV6-4
clone size: -
J gene: TRBJ2-2
D gene: -
CDR3 length: 14
CDR3 protein: CASSAQGGTGELFF
CDR3 DNA: TGTGCCAGCAGCGCGCAGGGGGGGACCGGGGAGCTGTTTTTT

V gene: TRBV7-7
clone size: -
J gene: TRBJ2-5
D gene: TRBD2
CDR3 length: 16
CDR3 protein: CASSLAGPGVQETQYF
CDR3 DNA: TGTGCTAGCAGCTTAGCGGGGCCGGGGGTTCAAGAGACCCAGTACTTC

V gene: TRBV25-1
clone size: few
J gene: TRBJ1-1
D gene: -
CDR3 length: 11
CDR3 protein: CASILGTEAFF
CDR3 DNA: TGTGCCAGCATATTGGGAACTGAAGCTTTCTTT

V gene: TRBV7-2
clone size: -
J gene: TRBJ2-1
D gene: -
CDR3 length: 13
CDR3 protein: CASSQPTNNEQFF
CDR3 DNA: TGTGCCAGCAGCCAACCCACGAACAATGAGCAGTTCTTC

V gene: TRBV7-9
clone size: once
J gene: TRBJ2-2
D gene: TRBD1
CDR3 length: 17
CDR3 protein: CASSIPPDRPWTGELFF
CDR3 DNA: TGTGCCAGCAGCATCCCCCCGGACAGGCCTTGGACCGGGGAGCTGTTTTTT

V gene: TRBV7-9
clone size: -
J gene: TRBJ1-2
D gene: -
CDR3 length: 13
CDR3 protein: CASSFRAAPGYTF
CDR3 DNA: TGTGCCAGCAGCTTTCGGGCAGCCCCCGGCTACACCTTC

V gene: TRBV5-1
clone size: -
J gene: TRBJ1-3
D gene: -
CDR3 length: 16
CDR3 protein: CASSRQTGVSGNTIYF
CDR3 DNA: TGCGCCAGCAGCCGTCAGACAGGAGTCTCTGGAAACACCATATATTTT

V gene: TRBV11-3
clone size: -
J gene: TRBJ2-1
D gene: -
CDR3 length: 14
CDR3 protein: CASSLGGSYNEQFF
CDR3 DNA: TGTGCCAGCAGCTTAGGAGGCTCCTACAATGAGCAGTTCTTC

V gene: TRBV11-3
clone size: -
J gene: TRBJ1-2
D gene: -
CDR3 length: 14
CDR3 protein: CASSLDGGNYGYTF
CDR3 DNA: TGTGCCAGCAGTCTAGACGGGGGGAACTATGGCTACACCTTC

V gene: TRBV9
clone size: -
J gene: TRBJ1-2
D gene: -
CDR3 length: 13
CDR3 protein: CATQTKGSYGYTF
CDR3 DNA: TGTGCCACTCAGACTAAGGGTTCTTATGGCTACACCTTC

V gene: TRBV5-4
clone size: -
J gene: TRBJ1-4
D gene: -
CDR3 length: 15
CDR3 protein: CASNLKGSGNEKLFF
CDR3 DNA: TGTGCCAGCAACCTTAAGGGCTCCGGGAATGAAAAACTGTTTTTT

V gene: TRBV5-8
clone size: few
J gene: TRBJ2-3
D gene: -
CDR3 length: 13
CDR3 protein: CASSPRYTDTQYF
CDR3 DNA: TGTGCCAGCAGCCCACGGTACACAGATACGCAGTATTTT

V gene: TRBV19
clone size: once
J gene: TRBJ2-1
D gene: -
CDR3 length: 15
CDR3 protein: CASSESLSSYNEQFF
CDR3 DNA: TGTGCCAGTAGTGAATCCCTTAGCTCCTACAATGAGCAGTTCTTC

V gene: TRBV28
clone size: few
J gene: TRBJ1-5
D gene: -
CDR3 length: 12
CDR3 protein: CASRAGNQPQHF
CDR3 DNA: TGTGCCAGCAGGGCAGGCAATCAGCCCCAGCATTTT

V gene: TRBV2
clone size: -
J gene: TRBJ1-4
D gene: TRBD1
CDR3 length: 14
CDR3 protein: CASSNRGTNEKLFF
CDR3 DNA: TGTGCCAGCTCAAACAGGGGGACTAATGAAAAACTGTTTTTT

V gene: TRBV25-1
clone size: -
J gene: TRBJ2-7
D gene: -
CDR3 length: 14
CDR3 protein: CASSVRGLSYEQYF
CDR3 DNA: TGTGCCAGCAGTGTGCGGGGCCTTTCCTACGAGCAGTACTTC

V gene: TRBV7-3
clone size: -
J gene: TRBJ1-6
D gene: -
CDR3 length: 16
CDR3 protein: CASSLNPQGSNSPLHF
CDR3 DNA: TGTGCCAGCAGCTTAAACCCCCAGGGCAGCAATTCACCCCTCCACTTT

V gene: TRBV21-1
clone size: -
J gene: TRBJ1-1
D gene: -
CDR3 length: 14
CDR3 protein: CASRDILMNTEAFF
CDR3 DNA: TGTGCCAGCAGAGACATCCTGATGAACACTGAAGCTTTCTTT

V gene: TRBV4-2
clone size: -
J gene: TRBJ2-6
D gene: -
CDR3 length: 16
CDR3 protein: CASSRRLQSRANVLTF
CDR3 DNA: TGTGCCAGCAGCCGGAGGTTACAAAGTCGGGCCAACGTCCTGACTTTC

V gene: TRBV4-1
clone size: -
J gene: TRBJ2-7
D gene: -
CDR3 length: 12
CDR3 protein: CASSQGGYEQYF
CDR3 DNA: TGCGCCAGCAGCCAAGGAGGCTACGAGCAGTACTTC

V gene: TRBV19
clone size: few
J gene: TRBJ2-7
D gene: TRBD1
CDR3 length: 14
CDR3 protein: CASSIPGTVYEQYF
CDR3 DNA: TGTGCCAGTAGTATACCAGGGACAGTGTACGAGCAGTACTTC

V gene: TRBV7-2
clone size: -
J gene: TRBJ2-1
D gene: TRBD2
CDR3 length: 17
CDR3 protein: CASSLDRGTSGYNEQFF
CDR3 DNA: TGTGCCAGCAGCTTAGACAGAGGGACTAGCGGTTACAATGAGCAGTTCTTC

V gene: TRBV27
clone size: few
J gene: TRBJ2-1
D gene: TRBD1
CDR3 length: 14
CDR3 protein: CASSSGGGRNEQFF
CDR3 DNA: TGTGCCAGCAGTTCAGGGGGCGGTAGGAATGAGCAGTTCTTC

V gene: TRBV4-1
clone size: -
J gene: TRBJ1-5
D gene: -
CDR3 length: 13
CDR3 protein: CASSLRELQPQHF
CDR3 DNA: TGCGCCAGCAGCCTCAGGGAGCTGCAGCCCCAGCATTTT

V gene: TRBV6-1
clone size: -
J gene: TRBJ1-2
D gene: -
CDR3 length: 14
CDR3 protein: CASSEAQDYYGYTF
CDR3 DNA: TGTGCCAGCAGTGAAGCTCAGGATTACTATGGCTACACCTTC

V gene: TRBV9
clone size: -
J gene: TRBJ2-5
D gene: TRBD1
CDR3 length: 16
CDR3 protein: CASSVGARQGLETQYF
CDR3 DNA: TGTGCCAGCAGCGTAGGAGCGAGACAGGGGTTAGAGACCCAGTACTTC

V gene: TRBV5-8
clone size: -
J gene: TRBJ2-3
D gene: TRBD2
CDR3 length: 16
CDR3 protein: CASSLGGLAIADTQYF
CDR3 DNA: TGTGCCAGCAGCTTAGGCGGACTAGCGATCGCCGATACGCAGTATTTT

V gene: TRBV19
clone size: -
J gene: TRBJ2-7
D gene: TRBD1
CDR3 length: 14
CDR3 protein: CASSKRTGVDEQYF
CDR3 DNA: TGTGCCAGTAGCAAAAGGACAGGGGTGGACGAGCAGTACTTC

V gene: TRBV20-1
clone size: -
J gene: TRBJ2-1
D gene: -
CDR3 length: 10
CDR3 protein: CSARINEQFF
CDR3 DNA: TGCAGTGCTAGGATCAATGAGCAGTTCTTC

V gene: TRBV7-2
clone size: hyperexpanded
J gene: TRBJ2-7
D gene: TRBD2
CDR3 length: 16
CDR3 protein: CASSLEGSGRTYEQYF
CDR3 DNA: TGTGCCAGCAGCTTAGAGGGCAGCGGGAGGACCTACGAGCAGTACTTC

V gene: TRBV7-2
clone size: -
J gene: TRBJ1-3
D gene: -
CDR3 length: 14
CDR3 protein: CASSLGFSGNTIYF
CDR3 DNA: TGTGCCAGCAGCTTAGGGTTCTCTGGAAACACCATATATTTT

V gene: TRBV6-1
clone size: -
J gene: TRBJ2-1
D gene: -
CDR3 length: 15
CDR3 protein: CASSEARGWDNEQFF
CDR3 DNA: TGTGCCAGCAGTGAAGCCCGGGGTTGGGACAATGAGCAGTTCTTC

V gene: TRBV25-1
clone size: -
J gene: TRBJ1-1
D gene: -
CDR3 length: 12
CDR3 protein: CASSRGLSEAFF
CDR3 DNA: TGTGCCAGCAGCCGAGGACTCTCGGAAGCTTTCTTT

V gene: TRBV5-1
clone size: -
J gene: TRBJ2-1
D gene: -
CDR3 length: 15
CDR3 protein: CASSDQSTSSGEQFF
CDR3 DNA: TGCGCCAGCAGCGATCAATCGACCTCCTCTGGTGAGCAGTTCTTC

V gene: TRBV9
clone size: -
J gene: TRBJ1-1
D gene: -
CDR3 length: 15
CDR3 protein: CASSVEGFGNTEAFF
CDR3 DNA: TGTGCCAGCAGCGTAGAGGGGTTCGGGAACACTGAAGCTTTCTTT

V gene: TRBV19
clone size: -
J gene: TRBJ1-5
D gene: -
CDR3 length: 15
CDR3 protein: CASSNGGGNNQPQHF
CDR3 DNA: TGTGCCAGTAGTAATGGGGGTGGCAACAATCAGCCCCAGCATTTT

V gene: TRBV5-1
clone size: once
J gene: TRBJ1-6
D gene: -
CDR3 length: 14
CDR3 protein: CASSLQGSDSPLHF
CDR3 DNA: TGCGCCAGCAGCTTGCAGGGTTCGGACTCACCCCTCCACTTT

V gene: TRBV11-3
clone size: -
J gene: TRBJ2-3
D gene: -
CDR3 length: 17
CDR3 protein: CASSLAVAVSITDTQYF
CDR3 DNA: TGTGCCAGCAGCTTAGCCGTAGCGGTTTCGATCACAGATACGCAGTATTTT

V gene: TRBV5-6
clone size: -
J gene: TRBJ1-2
D gene: TRBD1
CDR3 length: 15
CDR3 protein: CASSLVQGAHYGYTF
CDR3 DNA: TGTGCCAGCAGCTTGGTACAGGGGGCTCACTATGGCTACACCTTC

V gene: TRBV15
clone size: -
J gene: TRBJ2-2
D gene: -
CDR3 length: 14
CDR3 protein: CATSRDRYTGELFF
CDR3 DNA: TGTGCCACCAGCAGAGATCGATACACCGGGGAGCTGTTTTTT

V gene: TRBV6-5
clone size: -
J gene: TRBJ2-7
D gene: -
CDR3 length: 14
CDR3 protein: CASSYGRGTYEQYF
CDR3 DNA: TGTGCCAGCAGTTACGGTCGGGGGACCTACGAGCAGTACTTC